These 19 T cell receptor beta chains were all obtained from the same sample, sequenced in a study of blood T cell repertoires in COVID-19. The assay was immunoSEQ multiplex PCR, and TCRdb's table has in-frame clones only and misses some. Of 200,000 to 250,000 clones listed, approximately 86% were seen once; the top ten hold about 4%. Sequencing was carried out using PBMCs or T cells enriched from blood (not recorded which). These receptors all come from a woman aged 25-40 years who had been exposed to COVID-19.

This clone was seen a single time. This chain links TRBV7-2 with TRBJ2-7; TRBD1 aligns across 9 bases. Germline V gene lookup returns CDR1 SGHTA and CDR2 FQGNSA. The V and J ends lost 8 bases and 4 bases, in that order; junction bases with no gene match: 12. The CDR3 length is 15 residues. The CDR3 DNA follows: TGTGCCAGCGCCCCAAACAGGGGGCGCCCGTACGAGCAGTACTTC. This encodes CASAPNRGRPYEQYF.

This clone was counted once. The chain is built from TRBV18 and TRBJ2-6; 8 nucleotides agree with TRBD1. CDR3 length: 23 residues. Germline assignment: CDR1 KGHSH and CDR2 LQKENI. V gave up 6 bases and J gave up 2 bases; unmatched junction bases: 27. DNA of the CDR3: TGTGCCAGCTCCCCTCAAAGCCTGCCGACAGGGGATAGTGGGGTTACTGGGGCCAACGTCCTGACTTTC. Amino acid sequence: CASSPQSLPTGDSGVTGANVLTF.

The gene calls are TRBV4-1 and TRBJ2-3, with TRBD2 matching over 8 bases. Unmatched junction bases numbered 9, after V lost 5 bases and J lost 2 bases. The CDR3 sequence is 16 residues long. Germline lookup yields CDR1 MGHRA and CDR2 YSYEKL. CDR3 nucleotides: TGCGCCAGCAGCGTCGGGACTAGACTTAACACAGATACGCAGTATTTT. It encodes CASSVGTRLNTDTQYF.

This clone was picked up one time. The chain is built from TRBV29-1 and TRBJ2-1; the match to TRBD1 covers 7 bases. From germline, CDR1 is SQVTM and CDR2 ANQGSEA. The CDR3 consists of 13 residues. The J segment lost 5 bases and the V segment lost 3 bases, leaving 4 bases of the junction unmatched. DNA for the CDR3: TGCAGCGTTGAGACAGGGAACCACAATGAGCAGTTCTTC. As protein: CSVETGNHNEQFF.

V gene TRBV5-1 combines with J gene TRBJ2-3, with 10 bases lining up with TRBD1. The junction had 5 bases not matched to a gene; V was cut back by 0 bases and J by 1 base. CDR1 is SGHRS, CDR2 YFSETQ, per germline. The CDR3 spans 17 residues. CDR3: CASSLVPGTGGTDTQYF. CDR3 nucleotides: TGCGCCAGCAGCTTGGTACCCGGGACAGGGGGCACAGATACGCAGTATTTT.

This chain connects TRBV5-1 to TRBJ2-1; the match to TRBD1 covers 9 bases. This CDR3 has 15 amino acids. The V and J ends lost 2 bases and 8 bases, in that order; junction bases with no gene match: 8. Germline V gene data show CDR1 as SGHRS and CDR2 as YFSETQ. CDR3 in DNA: TGCGCCAGCAGCTTACTACCGGGACAGGGATATGAGCAGTTCTTC. This codes for CASSLLPGQGYEQFF. The variable domain in full, with the rest retrieved from reference TRBV5-1 and TRBJ2-1, is KAGVTQTPRYLIKTRGQQVTLSCSPISGHRSVSWYQQTPGQGLQFLFEYFSETQRNKGNFPGRFSGRQFSNSRSEMNVSTLELGDSALYLCASSLLPGQGYEQFFGPGTRLTVL.

In its sample, this clone was seen once. The V and J genes are TRBV2 and TRBJ1-6, with a tentative D call TRBD1 (5 bases). The CDR3 has 15 residues. V was shortened by 3 bases and J by 10 bases, with 16 bases between the two germline ends. From germline, CDR1 is SNHLY and CDR2 FYNNEI. CDR3: CASSEFGRAQSPLHF. The CDR3 DNA is TGTGCCAGCAGTGAGTTCGGCAGGGCCCAATCACCCCTCCACTTT.

The chain has TRBV27 and TRBJ1-1; TRBD1 is a possible D gene (6 bases). The ends were cut back, 3 bases at V and 6 bases at J, with 14 bases in the middle. The CDR3 sequence is 14 residues long. Germline V CDR1 and CDR2: MNHEY, SMNVEV (reference sequence). Here the CDR3 DNA reads TGTGCCAGCAGTTTCACGGACAGTATCTCTGAAGCTTTCTTT. This translates into CASSFTDSISEAFF.

The V call is TRBV24-1, the J call TRBJ1-2; D may be TRBD1 (6 bases). This CDR3 region has 17 residues. CDR1 is KGHDR, CDR2 SFDVKD, per germline. Trimming removed 4 bases at V and 2 bases at J, with 19 bases between. This CDR3 reads CATSDGGRQAGNYGYTF. The DNA for the CDR3 is TGTGCCACCAGTGACGGCGGGCGACAGGCCGGGAACTATGGCTACACCTTC.

CDR3 loop: CASSIRQLSSYNSPLHF. In DNA form, the CDR3 reads TGTGCCAGTAGTATCCGACAGCTGAGCTCCTATAATTCACCCCTCCACTTT. The V gene is TRBV19, the J gene TRBJ1-6, with D possibly TRBD1 on 5 matching bases. The CDR3 runs to 17 residues. Trimming cost V 3 bases and J 0 bases, with 12 bases left between them. In germline, CDR1 is LNHDA, CDR2 SQIVND (reference sequence).

The chain combines TRBV28 with TRBJ2-2; 9 nucleotides align to TRBD1. The CDR3 is made up of 16 amino acids. J lost 4 bases, V lost 5 bases, and 8 bases had no gene match. The germline CDR1 and CDR2 sequences are MDHEN and SYDVKM. CDR3 protein: CASSPLWGQGTGELFF. CDR3 in DNA: TGTGCCAGCAGTCCCCTGTGGGGACAGGGCACCGGGGAGCTGTTTTTT.

The table lists this clone with a few counts. The chain employs TRBV6-5 and TRBJ1-1, with D perhaps matching TRBD1 (5 bases). The V gene lost 0 bases and the J gene lost 4 bases, with 12 bases spanning the gap. CDR1 and CDR2 from the germline V gene are MNHEY and SVGAGI. This CDR3 is built from 15 residues. The CDR3: CASSYSSRVGTEAFF. The CDR3 nucleotides read TGTGCCAGCAGTTACTCGTCCAGGGTGGGCACTGAAGCTTTCTTT.

The chain is built from TRBV29-1 and TRBJ1-2, with 12 bases identical to TRBD1. The CDR3 has 15 amino acids. V was clipped by 5 bases and J by 9 bases; unmatched bases: 13. Germline-derived CDR1 and CDR2 are SQVTM and ANQGSEA. DNA for the CDR3: TGCAGCGTTCCTACCCAAACCGGGACAGGGGGCCGCTACACCTTC. Amino acids: CSVPTQTGTGGRYTF.

Concerning this clone itself: One end of the junction varies from germline; a read error may be responsible. The chain uses TRBV19 and TRBJ1-5, with TRBD1 matching over 7 bases. The CDR3 length is 13 residues. Germline V CDR1 and CDR2: LNHDA, SQIVND (reference sequence). The CDR3 region is CASSHRGNQPQHF. The DNA for the CDR3 is TGTGCCAGTAGCCACAGGGGCAACCAGCCCCAGCATTTT. Filled out from reference TRBV19 and TRBJ1-5, the complete variable domain reads DGGITQSPKYLFRKEGQNVTLSCEQNLNHDAMYWYRQDPGQGLRLIYYSQIVNDFQKGDIAEGYSVSREKKESFPLTVTSAQKNPTAFYLCASSHRGNQPQHFGDGTRLSIL.

This sequence joins TRBV15 and TRBJ1-2; the D is unclear. The CDR3 length is 14 residues. Trimming took off 0 bases at V and 8 bases at J, with 13 bases between the two ends. CDR1 is LNHNV and CDR2 is YYDKDF in the germline V gene (reference sequence). The DNA of the CDR3 is TGTGCCACCAGCAGAGAGGGCCTGGATATCGGCTACACCTTC. This codes for CATSREGLDIGYTF.

This rearrangement joins TRBV30 to TRBJ2-6; TRBD1 matches 10 bases. The germline V gene encodes CDR1 GTSNPN and CDR2 SVGIG (reference sequence). V lost 3 bases, J lost 4 bases, and 21 bases stayed unmatched. The CDR3 is 21 residues long. Written as DNA, the CDR3 is TGTGCCTGGAGAAGATCGGACAGGGGGAATCCCCGTCTAAGGGGGGCCAACGTCCTGACTTTC. Translated: CAWRRSDRGNPRLRGANVLTF.

The V gene is TRBV2, the J gene TRBJ1-2, with D possibly TRBD1 on 5 matching bases. Germline values: CDR1 SNHLY, CDR2 FYNNEI. V lost 4 bases and J 3 bases, leaving 12 bases between the germline ends. This CDR3 has 14 amino acids. As DNA, the CDR3 is TGTGCCAGCAGTGGAACGGGGGTGGACTATGGCTACACCTTC. It specifies CASSGTGVDYGYTF.

The CDR3 loop reads CASSINWRSQPQHF. The CDR3 nucleotides are TGTGCCAGTAGTATAAATTGGCGGTCCCAGCCCCAGCATTTT. This chain uses TRBV19 with TRBJ1-5, with no clear D. V was trimmed by 2 bases and J by 7 bases, leaving 12 bases between them. CDR3 length equals 14 residues. Per the germline V gene, CDR1 is LNHDA and CDR2 is SQIVND (reference sequence).

The rearrangement links TRBV11-2 to TRBJ2-1; tentatively, D is TRBD2 (7 bases). The CDR3 has 15 amino acids. Germline assignment: CDR1 SGHAT and CDR2 FQNNGV. Trimming cost V 1 base and J 8 bases, with 15 bases left between them. CDR3 residues: CASSLGRGPGHEQFF. The CDR3 region has the DNA TGTGCCAGCAGCTTAGGGCGGGGGCCGGGACATGAGCAGTTCTTC.